This entry describes one T cell receptor beta chain. Its target is not known. Germline CDR1 is WSHSY and CDR2 is SAAADI. The CDR3 has 15 residues. V gave up 0 bases and J gave up 3 bases, with 9 bases separating them. Use of 60 Vbeta and 13 Jbeta primers characterized the PCR. The protocol was immunoSEQ multiplex PCR, while the TCRdb copy is restricted to in-frame clones and leaves out a portion. The sample has about 120,000 clones, around three quarters seen once. The sample originates from a study of cytomegalovirus exposure and HLA in healthy donors. Overall study context: Of all 400 or so donors who were genotyped, roughly 81% belonged to the Caucasian-associated ancestry cluster.

Overall study findings and caveats: By a later analysis, the bulk of CMV-associated TCR beta chains appeared HLA-restricted. About 180 TCR beta chains were listed as cytomegalovirus-associated. In a later analysis, an Asian-associated ancestry cluster reportedly showed fewer N-insertions than the roughly 730-donor mean.

The sequence was collected from a man between 18 and 35 years old in good health and CMV-seropositive. Sequences were obtained from PBMCs. The chain couples TRBV10-2 to TRBJ1-5; D not certain. CDR3 protein: CASSESLRDNQPQHF. The DNA for the CDR3 is TGCGCCAGCAGTGAGTCGTTGAGGGACAATCAGCCCCAGCATTTT.